This entry lists 24 T cell receptor beta chains sequenced from one sample in a study of cytotoxic CD8 clonotypes in ibrutinib-treated CLL. Data came from immunoSEQ multiplex PCR; TCRdb stores just in-frame clones and leaves some out. The table lists some 100,000 clones, about 58% of them singletons. The specimen comprised PBMCs, sampled after 24 months of ibrutinib treatment. The receptor set was obtained from a human donor with chronic lymphocytic leukemia.

Here the CDR3 reads CASSLRQNEKLFF. CDR3 nucleotides: TGCGCCAGCAGCTTGCGGCAGAATGAAAAACTGTTTTTT. This sequence joins TRBV5-1 and TRBJ1-4; D gene ambiguous. The germline V gene has CDR1 SGHRS and CDR2 YFSETQ. V was trimmed by 1 base and J by 5 bases, leaving 6 bases between them. CDR3 size: 13 residues.

The rearrangement links TRBV6-1 to TRBJ2-7; D is tentatively TRBD1 or TRBD2 (5 bases each). Germline loops: CDR1 MNHNS, CDR2 SASEGT. CDR3 size: 14 residues. V dropped 5 bases and J dropped 3 bases, with 14 bases sitting between them. The CDR3 region is CASSSRGWGYEQYF. The CDR3 DNA sequence: TGTGCCAGCAGTTCTCGGGGCTGGGGCTACGAGCAGTACTTC.

This chain connects TRBV6-1 to TRBJ1-1; possible D gene TRBD1, 5 bases. Germline-derived CDR1 and CDR2 are MNHNS and SASEGT. The CDR3 length is 12 residues. Trimming removed 5 bases at V and 9 bases at J, with 13 bases between. CDR3 DNA sequence: TGTGCCAGCAGTCCCTTAGACAGTCAAGCTTTCTTT. Its protein product is CASSPLDSQAFF.

This clone was counted a few times. The chain is built from TRBV5-1 and TRBJ1-2, with D possibly being TRBD1 (5 bases). The V and J ends lost 4 bases and 2 bases respectively, with 18 bases between them. CDR1 and CDR2 (germline): SGHRS, YFSETQ. The CDR3 sequence is 16 residues long. CDR3 sequence: CASSANPGRTNYGYTF. The CDR3, as DNA: TGCGCCAGCAGCGCCAATCCGGGACGCACGAACTATGGCTACACCTTC.

The rearrangement links TRBV7-2 to TRBJ1-1; D gene unclear. The CDR3 consists of 13 residues. The germline V gene encodes CDR1 SGHTA and CDR2 FQGNSA. Trimming removed 5 bases at V and 4 bases at J, with 11 bases between. The CDR3 sequence: CASSPAVTTEAFF. In DNA, the CDR3 is TGTGCCAGCAGCCCCGCTGTCACCACTGAAGCTTTCTTT. The full variable domain, its missing parts supplied by reference TRBV7-2 and TRBJ1-1, is GAGVSQSPSNKVTEKGKDVELRCDPISGHTALYWYRQSLGQGLEFLIYFQGNSAPDKSGLPSDRFSAERTGGSVSTLTIQRTQQEDSAVYLCASSPAVTTEAFFGQGTRLTVV.

Ten or more counts support this clone. The chain carries TRBV7-9 and TRBJ1-1, with TRBD1 matching 10 bases. V was pared by 1 base and J by 1 base, with 0 bases of the junction left unmatched. The CDR3 length is 15 residues. Germline V gene data show CDR1 as SEHNR and CDR2 as FQNEAQ (reference sequence). The CDR3 here is CASSLGTGGNTEAFF. The CDR3 DNA reads TGTGCCAGCAGCTTAGGGACAGGGGGGAACACTGAAGCTTTCTTT.

The V and J genes are TRBV6-5 and TRBJ1-2; D may be TRBD1 (6 bases). The CDR3 is made up of 15 amino acids. The germline V and J ends were trimmed by 0 bases and 8 bases, with 16 bases remaining between them. Germline assignment: CDR1 MNHEY and CDR2 SVGAGI. The CDR3 reads CASSYSGGSLGGYTF. CDR3 DNA sequence: TGTGCCAGCAGTTACTCAGGGGGTTCCCTCGGGGGCTACACCTTC.

This clone has more than one count but fewer than ten. This rearrangement joins TRBV7-3 to TRBJ1-5; no definite D call. Germline V gene lookup returns CDR1 SGHTA and CDR2 FQGTGA. This CDR3 region has 13 residues. With 3 bases removed from V and 6 bases from J, the gap between germline ends came to 9 bases. CDR3 protein: CASSLSRGQPQHF. CDR3 DNA: TGTGCCAGCAGCTTGAGTAGAGGTCAGCCCCAGCATTTT.

The V call is TRBV19, the J call TRBJ1-2; D gene unclear. V lost 0 bases and J lost 8, with 10 bases in between. Germline CDR1 reads LNHDA; CDR2 reads SQIVND (reference sequence). This CDR3 has 13 residues. Here the CDR3 DNA reads TGTGCCAGTAGTATAGATTTTGCTCGCGGCTACACCTTC. Translation: CASSIDFARGYTF.

The chain employs TRBV6-5 and TRBJ2-7; the match to TRBD2 covers 12 bases. There are 16 residues in the CDR3. Germline V gene sequence: CDR1 MNHEY, CDR2 SVGAGI. V shed 0 bases and J 2 bases; nucleotides not matched to a gene: 2. CDR3 amino acids: CASSYSRTSGAYEQYF. CDR3 DNA: TGTGCCAGCAGTTACTCGCGGACTAGCGGGGCCTACGAGCAGTACTTC.

In nucleotides, the CDR3 is TGTGCCAGCAGCTTAGAGCCAGAAATCCGTGGCTACACCTTC. Residues: CASSLEPEIRGYTF. The rearrangement uses TRBV11-3 and TRBJ1-2; unclear D gene. V was pared by 0 bases and J by 7 bases, with 12 bases between. This CDR3 comprises 14 residues. Germline V lookup: CDR1 SGHNT, CDR2 YENEEA.

A few counts support this clone. J is TRBJ1-5 and V is TRBV10-3; no firm D call. The CDR3 runs 9 residues. V lost 7 bases and J lost 5, with 0 bases in between. Germline assignment: CDR1 ENHRY and CDR2 SYGVKD. CDR3 protein: CAINQPQHF. The CDR3 bases are TGTGCCATCAATCAGCCCCAGCATTTT.

This clone appeared a few times. The chain is built from TRBV5-6 and TRBJ2-3; 9 bases fit TRBD2. V trimming: 3 bases; J trimming: 4 bases; junction bases outside the gene matches: 12. CDR3 length equals 17 residues. The germline V gene encodes CDR1 SGHDT and CDR2 YYEEEE. The CDR3 here is CASSYKSSGGYPDTQYF. CDR3 bases: TGTGCCAGCAGCTACAAATCCAGCGGGGGGTACCCAGATACGCAGTATTTT.

This clone was seen more than once but under ten times. For the CDR3, the DNA is TGTGCCAGCAGCCGTGCGGGGAGTGACTACGAGCAGTACTTC. Translated: CASSRAGSDYEQYF. V is TRBV6-4 and J is TRBJ2-7; possible D gene TRBD2, 6 bases. CDR1 is MRHNA and CDR2 is SNTAGT in the germline V gene. This CDR3 has 14 amino acids. The V gene lost 6 bases and the J gene lost 3 bases, with 15 bases spanning the gap.

The rearrangement links TRBV27 to TRBJ2-1, with TRBD2 matching over 10 bases. The CDR3 is 14 residues long. CDR1 is MNHEY, CDR2 SMNVEV, per germline (reference sequence). Trimming at V came to 7 bases and at J to 5 bases, leaving 5 bases not matched to a gene. The CDR3 is CASNLAGDHNEQFF. CDR3 in DNA: TGTGCCAGCAACCTAGCGGGGGATCACAATGAGCAGTTCTTC.

This chain links TRBV6-6 with TRBJ2-5; 13 bases match TRBD2. V trimming: 5 bases; J trimming: 4 bases; junction bases outside the gene matches: 7. The CDR3 runs 16 residues. Looked up from germline, CDR1 is MNHNY and CDR2 is SVGAGI (reference sequence). The CDR3 region has the DNA TGTGCCAGCAGTCCCGGACTAGCGGGGGCAGGAGAGACCCAGTACTTC. Its protein product is CASSPGLAGAGETQYF.

The CDR3 nucleotides are TGCGCCAGCAGTACAGGAGACGAAGCTCACTATGGCTACACCTTC. Translation: CASSTGDEAHYGYTF. This chain links TRBV5-1 with TRBJ1-2; tentative D call: TRBD1 (5 bases). V gave up 5 bases and J gave up 3 bases, with 17 bases separating them. Germline V gives CDR1 SGHRS, CDR2 YFSETQ. This CDR3 contains 15 residues.

This clone has only a few counts. The chain has TRBV5-1 and TRBJ2-2; 10 bases map to TRBD1. Trimming took 5 bases from V and 6 from J; bases not matched to a gene: 16. The V gene's germline CDR1 is SGHRS and CDR2 YFSETQ. This CDR3 is built from 18 residues. The CDR3 sequence: CASRPGTGEIMRSGELFF. CDR3 sequence (DNA): TGCGCCAGCAGGCCCGGGACAGGGGAGATTATGCGTTCCGGGGAGCTGTTTTTT.

The rearrangement uses TRBV11-2 and TRBJ1-5; TRBD1 aligns across 9 bases. Germline V lookup: CDR1 SGHAT, CDR2 FQNNGV. The CDR3 runs 19 residues. J lost 1 base, V lost 1 base, and 11 bases had no gene match. The CDR3, as DNA: TGTGCCAGCAGCTTAGTGGGACCGGGGACAGGGTGGAGCAATCAGCCCCAGCATTTT. Translating it yields CASSLVGPGTGWSNQPQHF.

This clone was picked up one time. The chain recombines TRBV5-1 with TRBJ2-1; a weak D match, TRBD2 (5 bases). Germline CDR1 and CDR2: SGHRS and YFSETQ. V gave up 4 bases and J gave up 10 bases, with 9 bases separating them. The CDR3 runs 11 residues. The DNA of the CDR3 is TGCGCCAGCAGCCTGCGGGCCGAGCAGTTCTTC. Its translation: CASSLRAEQFF.

V and J are TRBV4-1 and TRBJ2-7; D is perhaps TRBD2 (6 bases). The length of the CDR3 is 13 residues. Germline V gene lookup returns CDR1 MGHRA and CDR2 YSYEKL. With 4 bases removed from V and 6 bases from J, the gap between germline ends came to 13 bases. CDR3 DNA sequence: TGCGCCAGCAGCCTGGAACCCGGGGGCGAGCAGTACTTC. Translated, it gives CASSLEPGGEQYF.

The chain carries TRBV5-4 and TRBJ2-6; no clear D gene. Germline V gene sequence: CDR1 SGHNT, CDR2 YYREEE (reference sequence). Trimming took 4 bases from V and 1 from J, leaving 15 bases between them. CDR3 size: 17 residues. The CDR3 DNA reads TGTGCCAGCAGCCCTGGACCGCCCGGTTCTGGGGCCAACGTCCTGACTTTC. Translated: CASSPGPPGSGANVLTF. Variable domain in full (rest from reference TRBV5-4 and TRBJ2-6): ETGVTQSPTHLIKTRGQQVTLRCSSQSGHNTVSWYQQALGQGPQFIFQYYREEENGRGNFPPRFSGLQFPNYSSELNVNALELDDSALYLCASSPGPPGSGANVLTFGAGSRLTVL.

V gene TRBV2 combines with J gene TRBJ1-3; D is ambiguous. Germline loops: CDR1 SNHLY, CDR2 FYNNEI. The V gene lost 2 bases and the J gene lost 0 bases, with 5 bases spanning the gap. This CDR3 has 14 amino acids. The CDR3 here is CASSEQSSGNTIYF. CDR3 DNA sequence: TGTGCCAGCAGTGAACAGTCCTCTGGAAACACCATATATTTT.

This sequence joins TRBV7-8 and TRBJ2-1, with TRBD1 identical over 10 bases. From germline, CDR1 is SGHVS and CDR2 FQNEAQ. The ends lost 1 base at V and 1 base at J; junction bases unmatched: 7. The length of the CDR3 is 18 residues. CDR3 loop: CASSLGVGDRGSYNEQFF. Here the CDR3 DNA reads TGTGCCAGCAGCTTAGGGGTGGGGGACAGGGGATCCTACAATGAGCAGTTCTTC.